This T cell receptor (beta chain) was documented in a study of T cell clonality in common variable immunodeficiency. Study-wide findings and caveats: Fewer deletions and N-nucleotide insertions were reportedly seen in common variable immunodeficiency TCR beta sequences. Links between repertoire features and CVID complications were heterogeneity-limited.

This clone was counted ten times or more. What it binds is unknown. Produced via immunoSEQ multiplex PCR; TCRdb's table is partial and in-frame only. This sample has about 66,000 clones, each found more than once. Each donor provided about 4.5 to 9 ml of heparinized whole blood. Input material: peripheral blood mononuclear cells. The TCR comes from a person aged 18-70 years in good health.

CDR3 region: CASSLQNTEAFF. CDR3 DNA (partial): TGTGCCAGCAGCTTACAGAACACTGAA. V usage is TRBV7-8 and J usage is TRBJ1-1; D is unclear. Read data end 3 residues before the CDR3 end; the end is taken from the germline J gene. This CDR3 has 12 residues. Trimming took off 2 bases at V and 1 base at J, with 2 bases between the two ends. CDR1 is SGHVS, CDR2 FQNEAQ, per germline.